This T cell receptor beta chain is drawn from a study of blood T cell repertoires in COVID-19. Overall study: Acute-phase and convalescent COVID-19 samples originated in the United States, Italy and Spain. Sources were T cells, B-cell-depleted T cells, or PBMCs; the material itself was cDNA or gDNA.

Those enrolled in Seattle joined during active infection and were followed longitudinally afterward. Original handling: Amplified reference gene primers provided the basis for estimating nucleated cell counts. Repertoires were generated with immunoSEQ multiplex PCR, while TCRdb's copy carries only in-frame clones and drops some. V and J calls and clone size are given by that table; D and trimming were obtained from the DNA. Here the sample spans some 390,000 clones, 89% being singletons. Germline-derived CDR1 and CDR2 are MDHEN and SYDVKM. This CDR3 comprises 15 residues. V gave up 5 bases and J gave up 4 bases; unmatched junction bases: 7.

The chain couples TRBV28 to TRBJ1-2, with 10 bases fitting TRBD1. The sequence was collected from a woman aged 40 to 50 with COVID-19, enrolled during active disease. The source material was peripheral blood. CDR3 in amino acids: CASSPSGQGIYGYTF. DNA of the CDR3: TGTGCCAGCAGTCCTTCGGGACAGGGGATCTATGGCTACACCTTC.